This T cell receptor (beta chain) was retrieved from a study of T-cell memory formation after mild COVID-19. The CDR3 spans 14 residues. TCRdb itself ran the 5' RACE reads through MiXCR, one entry per CDR3 protein. The table records fewer than 350,000 distinct CDR3 sequences, around 15% of them present only once. The TCR comes from a man younger than 30 who had mild COVID-19 (a few samples of this study predate the infection). Cell type and time point are not known. The chain uses TRBV21-1 and TRBJ2-3; TRBD1 is the table's D call, not checked against the DNA. TRBV21-1 is flagged as a pseudogene. The sample consisted of PBMCs or a T cell subset sorted from them (not recorded which). CDR3 residues: CASSKGTGADTQYF. In nucleotides, the CDR3 is TGTGCCAGCAGCAAAGGGACAGGGGCGGATACGCAGTATTTT.